The clone carrying this T cell receptor (beta chain) was detected ten times or more. In the same sample, other DNA sequences code for this CDR3. The donors were adults (healthy and HIV-negative) with no recent acute infections or vaccinations. Amplification in unsorted PBMC replicate PCRs started from 250 to 300 ng DNA, which equals about 30,000 T cell genomes. Unsorted PBMC DNA was run through sequencing on ten immunoSEQ deep assay plates. Per the original data handling: There were no quality scores in the junction-only immunoSEQ sequences, so filtering differed. Method: immunoSEQ multiplex PCR; TCRdb's copy keeps in-frame clones and lacks some. That table furnishes V, J and clone size, whereas the DNA furnished D and trimming. Altogether about 460,000 clones are present, over 60% being singletons, with the ten largest covering approximately 12%. The CDR3 runs to 14 residues. V lost 8 bases to trimming and J lost 3 bases, with 13 bases between them. Germline-derived CDR1 and CDR2 are SNHLY and FYNNEI.

This specimen comes from a study of shared clonotypes between healthy human individuals. Sequencing was performed on PBMCs. This chain connects TRBV2 to TRBJ2-2, with TRBD2 as a possible D gene (5 bases). This TCR derives from a woman between 40 and 55 years old in good health. Some clones in this sample may be carry-over from other donors' samples. CDR3 residues: CASSADFDTGELFF. The DNA for the CDR3 is TGTGCCAGCTCCGCGGACTTCGACACCGGGGAGCTGTTTTTT.